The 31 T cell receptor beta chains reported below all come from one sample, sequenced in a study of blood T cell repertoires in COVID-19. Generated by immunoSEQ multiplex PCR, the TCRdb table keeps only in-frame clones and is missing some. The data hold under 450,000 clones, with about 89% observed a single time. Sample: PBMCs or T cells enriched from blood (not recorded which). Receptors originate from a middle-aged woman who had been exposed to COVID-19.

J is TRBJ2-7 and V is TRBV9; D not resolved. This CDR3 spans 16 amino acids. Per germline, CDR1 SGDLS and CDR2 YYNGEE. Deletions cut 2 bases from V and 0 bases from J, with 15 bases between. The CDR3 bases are TGTGCCAGCAGCGTCACTGGCTCGGCAGGCTCCTACGAGCAGTACTTC. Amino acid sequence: CASSVTGSAGSYEQYF.

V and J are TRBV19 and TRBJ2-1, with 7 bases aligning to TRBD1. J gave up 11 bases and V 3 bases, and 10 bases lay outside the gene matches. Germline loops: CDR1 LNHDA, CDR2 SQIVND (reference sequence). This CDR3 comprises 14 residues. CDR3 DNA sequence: TGTGCCAGTAGTATGACAGGGAAGGGGAGCAAGCAGTTCTTC. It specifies CASSMTGKGSKQFF.

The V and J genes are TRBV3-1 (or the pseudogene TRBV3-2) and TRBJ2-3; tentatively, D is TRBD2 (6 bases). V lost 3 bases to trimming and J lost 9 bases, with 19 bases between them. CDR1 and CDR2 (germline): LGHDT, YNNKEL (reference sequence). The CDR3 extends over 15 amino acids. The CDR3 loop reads CASSQDLPSAGTQYF. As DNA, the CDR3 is TGTGCCAGCAGCCAGGACTTACCTAGCGCTGGAACGCAGTATTTT.

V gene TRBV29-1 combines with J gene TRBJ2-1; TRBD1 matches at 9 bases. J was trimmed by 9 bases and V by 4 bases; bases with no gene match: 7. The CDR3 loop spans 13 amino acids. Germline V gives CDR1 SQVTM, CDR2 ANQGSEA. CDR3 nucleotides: TGCAGCGTTGCAAACAGGGGGCAGGGTGAGCAGTTCTTC. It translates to CSVANRGQGEQFF.

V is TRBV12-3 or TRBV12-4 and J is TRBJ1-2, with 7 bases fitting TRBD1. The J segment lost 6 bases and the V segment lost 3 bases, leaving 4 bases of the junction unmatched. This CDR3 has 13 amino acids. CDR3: CASSFGGGDGYTF. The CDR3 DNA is TGTGCCAGCAGTTTCGGAGGGGGCGATGGCTACACCTTC.

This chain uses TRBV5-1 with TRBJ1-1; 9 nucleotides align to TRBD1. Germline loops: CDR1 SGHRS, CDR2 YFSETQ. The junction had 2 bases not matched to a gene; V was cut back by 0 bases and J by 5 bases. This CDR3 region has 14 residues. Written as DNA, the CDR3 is TGCGCCAGCAGCTTGGCGACAGGGGGAACTGAAGCTTTCTTT. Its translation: CASSLATGGTEAFF.

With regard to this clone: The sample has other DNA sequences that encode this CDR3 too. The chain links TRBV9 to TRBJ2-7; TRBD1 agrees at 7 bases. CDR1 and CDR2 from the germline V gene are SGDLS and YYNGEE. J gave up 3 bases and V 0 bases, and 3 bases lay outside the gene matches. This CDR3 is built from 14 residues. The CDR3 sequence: CASSVASGGYEQYF. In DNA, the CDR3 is TGTGCCAGCAGCGTAGCTTCAGGGGGCTACGAGCAGTACTTC.

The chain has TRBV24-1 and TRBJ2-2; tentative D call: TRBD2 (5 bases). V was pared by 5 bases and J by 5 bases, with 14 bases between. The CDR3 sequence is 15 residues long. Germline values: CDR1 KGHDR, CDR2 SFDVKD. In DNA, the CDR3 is TGTGCCACCAGTGCGCGGAATCCGGGGACCGGGGAGCTGTTTTTT. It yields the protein CATSARNPGTGELFF.

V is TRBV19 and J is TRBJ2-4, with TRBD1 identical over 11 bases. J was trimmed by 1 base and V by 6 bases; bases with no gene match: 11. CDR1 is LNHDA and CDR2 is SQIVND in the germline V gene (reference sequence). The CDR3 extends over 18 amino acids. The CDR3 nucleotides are TGTGCCAGTAGAACCGGGACAGGGGGTGGAGAGGCCAAAAACATTCAGTACTTC. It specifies CASRTGTGGGEAKNIQYF.

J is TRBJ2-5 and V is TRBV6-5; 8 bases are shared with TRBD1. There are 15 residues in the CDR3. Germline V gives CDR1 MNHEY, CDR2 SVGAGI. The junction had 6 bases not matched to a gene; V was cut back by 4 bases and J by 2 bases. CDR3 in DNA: TGTGCCAGCAGTTTCTCGACAGGGGATCAAGAGACCCAGTACTTC. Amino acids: CASSFSTGDQETQYF.

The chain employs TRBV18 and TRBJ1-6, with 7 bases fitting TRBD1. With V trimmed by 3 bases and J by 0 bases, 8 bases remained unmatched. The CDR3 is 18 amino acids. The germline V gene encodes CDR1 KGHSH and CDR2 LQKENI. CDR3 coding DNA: TGTGCCAGCTCACCCACAGGGGCTCCGGGCTCCTATAATTCACCCCTCCACTTT. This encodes CASSPTGAPGSYNSPLHF. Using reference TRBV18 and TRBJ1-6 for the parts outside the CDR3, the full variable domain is NAGVMQNPRHLVRRRGQEARLRCSPMKGHSHVYWYRQLPEEGLKFMVYLQKENIIDESGMPKERFSAEFPKEGPSILRIQQVVRGDSAAYFCASSPTGAPGSYNSPLHFGNGTRLTVT.

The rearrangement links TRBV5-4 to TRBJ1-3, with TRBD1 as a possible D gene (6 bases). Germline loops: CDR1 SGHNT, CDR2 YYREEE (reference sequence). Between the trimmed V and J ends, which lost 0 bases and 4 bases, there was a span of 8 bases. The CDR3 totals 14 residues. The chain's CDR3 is CASSLDRAGNTIYF. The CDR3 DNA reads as TGTGCCAGCAGCTTGGACAGGGCGGGAAACACCATATATTTT.

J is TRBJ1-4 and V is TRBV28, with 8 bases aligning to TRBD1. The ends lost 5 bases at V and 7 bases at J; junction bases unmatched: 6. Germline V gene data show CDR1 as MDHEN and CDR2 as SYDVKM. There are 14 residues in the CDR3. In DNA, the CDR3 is TGTGCCAGCAGTCAGGGGGGGACAGGTGAAAAACTGTTTTTT. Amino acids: CASSQGGTGEKLFF. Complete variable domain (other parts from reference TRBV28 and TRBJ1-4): DVKVTQSSRYLVKRTGEKVFLECVQDMDHENMFWYRQDPGLGLRLIYFSYDVKMKEKGDIPEGYSVSREKKERFSLILESASTNQTSMYLCASSQGGTGEKLFFGSGTQLSVL.

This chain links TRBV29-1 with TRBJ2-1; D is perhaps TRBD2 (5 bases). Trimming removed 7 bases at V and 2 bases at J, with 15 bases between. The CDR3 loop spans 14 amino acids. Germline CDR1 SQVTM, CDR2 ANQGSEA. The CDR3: CSGRAPGTYNEQFF. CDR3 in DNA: TGCAGCGGCCGGGCCCCGGGGACCTACAATGAGCAGTTCTTC.

This CDR3 is CASSLAGGNYGYTF. The DNA for the CDR3 is TGCGCCAGCAGCTTGGCTGGAGGCAACTATGGCTACACCTTC. This chain uses TRBV5-1 with TRBJ1-2; D is unresolved. V was pared by 0 bases and J by 2 bases, with 8 bases between. Germline values: CDR1 SGHRS, CDR2 YFSETQ. The CDR3 is made up of 14 amino acids.

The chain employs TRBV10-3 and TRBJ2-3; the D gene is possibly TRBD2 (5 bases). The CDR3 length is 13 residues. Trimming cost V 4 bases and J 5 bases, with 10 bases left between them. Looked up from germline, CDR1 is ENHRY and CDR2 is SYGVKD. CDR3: CAISGVAGDTQYF. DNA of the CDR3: TGTGCCATCAGTGGAGTTGCGGGAGATACGCAGTATTTT.

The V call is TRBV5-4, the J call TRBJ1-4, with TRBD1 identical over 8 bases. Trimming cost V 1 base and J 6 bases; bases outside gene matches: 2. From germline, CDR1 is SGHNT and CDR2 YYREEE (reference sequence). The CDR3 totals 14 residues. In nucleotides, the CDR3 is TGTGCCAGCAGCTTGATGGACAGGGATGAAAAACTGTTTTTT. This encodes CASSLMDRDEKLFF. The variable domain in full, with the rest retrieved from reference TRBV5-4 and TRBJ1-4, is ETGVTQSPTHLIKTRGQQVTLRCSSQSGHNTVSWYQQALGQGPQFIFQYYREEENGRGNFPPRFSGLQFPNYSSELNVNALELDDSALYLCASSLMDRDEKLFFGSGTQLSVL.

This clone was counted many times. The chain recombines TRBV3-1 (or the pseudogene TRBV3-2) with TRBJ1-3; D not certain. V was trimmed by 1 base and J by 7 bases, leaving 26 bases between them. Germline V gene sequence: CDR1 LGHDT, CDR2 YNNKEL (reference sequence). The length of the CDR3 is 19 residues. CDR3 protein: CASSQGSFGVSSARNTIYF. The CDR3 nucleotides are TGTGCCAGCAGCCAAGGGTCCTTCGGGGTGAGTTCAGCCCGGAACACCATATATTTT.

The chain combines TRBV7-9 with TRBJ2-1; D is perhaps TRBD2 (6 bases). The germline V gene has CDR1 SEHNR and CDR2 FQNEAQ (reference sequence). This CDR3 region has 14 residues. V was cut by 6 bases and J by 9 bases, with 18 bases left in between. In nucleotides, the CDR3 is TGTGCCAGCAGACCGGGACTCCCCCTACTTGAGCAGTTCTTC. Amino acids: CASRPGLPLLEQFF. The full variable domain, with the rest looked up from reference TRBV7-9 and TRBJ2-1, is DTGVSQNPRHKITKRGQNVTFRCDPISEHNRLYWYRQTLGQGPEFLTYFQNEAQLEKSRLLSDRFSAERPKGSFSTLEIQRTEQGDSAMYLCASRPGLPLLEQFFGPGTRLTVL.

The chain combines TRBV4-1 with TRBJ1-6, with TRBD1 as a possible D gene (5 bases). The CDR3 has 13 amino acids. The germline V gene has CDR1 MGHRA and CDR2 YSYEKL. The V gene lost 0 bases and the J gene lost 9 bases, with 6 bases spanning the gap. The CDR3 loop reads CASSQERGSPLHF. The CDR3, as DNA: TGCGCCAGCAGCCAAGAAAGGGGTTCACCCCTCCACTTT.

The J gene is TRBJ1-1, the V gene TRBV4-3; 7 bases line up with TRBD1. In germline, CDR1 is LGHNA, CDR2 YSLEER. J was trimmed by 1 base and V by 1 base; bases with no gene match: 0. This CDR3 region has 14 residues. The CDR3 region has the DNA TGCGCCAGCAGCCAAGGGGACAGGAACACTGAAGCTTTCTTT. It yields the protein CASSQGDRNTEAFF.

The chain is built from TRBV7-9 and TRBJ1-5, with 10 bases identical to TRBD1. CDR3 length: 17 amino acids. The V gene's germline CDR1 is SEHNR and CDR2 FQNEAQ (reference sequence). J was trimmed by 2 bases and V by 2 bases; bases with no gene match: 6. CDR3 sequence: CASSLLTGTGGNQPQHF. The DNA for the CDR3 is TGTGCCAGCAGCTTACTAACCGGGACAGGGGGCAATCAGCCCCAGCATTTT.

CDR3 region: CASSQEWGRDQPQHF. The CDR3 DNA sequence: TGCGCCAGCAGCCAAGAATGGGGCAGGGATCAGCCCCAGCATTTT. V and J are TRBV4-3 and TRBJ1-5; a possible D gene is TRBD1 (5 bases). The CDR3 length is 15 residues. Trimming left V 0 bases short and J 5 bases short, with 11 bases between. CDR1 is LGHNA and CDR2 is YSLEER in the germline V gene.

DNA of the CDR3: TGTGCCAGCAGCTTAAAGGGGGGGACAGGGTCCCGTTCCTACAATGAGCAGTTCTTC. It translates to CASSLKGGTGSRSYNEQFF. V is TRBV7-3 and J is TRBJ2-1; 9 bases are shared with TRBD1. CDR1 is SGHTA, CDR2 FQGTGA, per germline. The CDR3 loop spans 19 amino acids. The junction had 11 bases not matched to a gene; V was cut back by 1 base and J by 1 base.

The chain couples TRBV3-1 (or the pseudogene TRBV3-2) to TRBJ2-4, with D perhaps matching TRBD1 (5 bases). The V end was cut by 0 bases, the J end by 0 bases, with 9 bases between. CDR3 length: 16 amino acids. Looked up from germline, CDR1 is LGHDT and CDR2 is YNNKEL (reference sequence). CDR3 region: CASSQEAGIAKNIQYF. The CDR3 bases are TGTGCCAGCAGCCAAGAGGCAGGGATAGCCAAAAACATTCAGTACTTC.

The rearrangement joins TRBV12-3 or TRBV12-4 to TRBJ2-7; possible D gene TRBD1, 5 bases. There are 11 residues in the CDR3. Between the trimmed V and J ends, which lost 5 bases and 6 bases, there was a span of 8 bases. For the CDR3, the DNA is TGTGCCAGCAGTAAAAGGGGCGAGCAGTACTTC. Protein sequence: CASSKRGEQYF.

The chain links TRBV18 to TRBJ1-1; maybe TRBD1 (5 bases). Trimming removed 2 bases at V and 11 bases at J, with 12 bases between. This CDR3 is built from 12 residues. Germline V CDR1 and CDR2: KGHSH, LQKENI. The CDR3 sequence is CASSPSGRDAFF. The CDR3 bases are TGTGCCAGCTCACCAAGCGGGAGGGACGCTTTCTTT.

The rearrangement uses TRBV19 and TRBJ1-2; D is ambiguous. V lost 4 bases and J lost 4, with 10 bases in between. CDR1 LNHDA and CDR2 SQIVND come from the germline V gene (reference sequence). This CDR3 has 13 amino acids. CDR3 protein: CASSRSAIYGYTF. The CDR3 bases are TGTGCCAGTAGTAGAAGCGCTATCTATGGCTACACCTTC.

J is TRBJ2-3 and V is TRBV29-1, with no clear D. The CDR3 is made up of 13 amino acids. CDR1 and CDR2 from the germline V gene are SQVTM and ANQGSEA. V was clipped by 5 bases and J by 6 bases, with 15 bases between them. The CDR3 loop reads CSVHKLGWDTQYF. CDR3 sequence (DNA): TGCAGCGTTCATAAGCTAGGTTGGGATACGCAGTATTTT.

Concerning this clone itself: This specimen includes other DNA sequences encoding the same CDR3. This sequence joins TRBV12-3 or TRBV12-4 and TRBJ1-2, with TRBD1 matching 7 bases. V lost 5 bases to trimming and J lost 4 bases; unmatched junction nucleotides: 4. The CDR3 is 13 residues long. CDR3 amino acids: CASSPGQRYGYTF. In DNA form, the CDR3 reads TGTGCCAGCAGTCCGGGACAGCGCTATGGCTACACCTTC.

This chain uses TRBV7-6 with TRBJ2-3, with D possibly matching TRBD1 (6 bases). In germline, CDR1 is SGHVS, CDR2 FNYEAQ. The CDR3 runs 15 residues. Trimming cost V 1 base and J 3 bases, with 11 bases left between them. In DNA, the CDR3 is TGTGCCAGCAGCTTAGGGGCAGGGGTGACAGATACGCAGTATTTT. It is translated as CASSLGAGVTDTQYF.